The entry below gives a single T cell receptor beta chain sequence along with its context. Antigen: not known. These data come from a study of cytomegalovirus exposure and HLA in healthy donors. These donors counted as nominally healthy when sampled, but unrecorded immune exposures were likely. Trimming cost V 7 bases and J 8 bases; bases outside gene matches: 8. Germline lookup yields CDR1 LNHDA and CDR2 SQIVND (reference sequence). The CDR3 runs 14 residues. This PCR relied on a set of 60 Vbeta primers and 13 Jbeta primers. Produced via immunoSEQ multiplex PCR; TCRdb's table is partial and in-frame only. Its clone listing holds roughly 120,000 clones. General study findings and limits: For most TCR beta V segments, an earlier analysis put the productive rate at about 90% or about 30% of the time. TCR beta chain V- and J-gene trimming was linked, in a later analysis, to a missense variant in DCLRE1C. The likely origin of a cluster of highly shared sequence variants was a sequencing artifact.

The rearrangement links TRBV19 to TRBJ2-1; 10 nucleotides agree with TRBD2. This TCR derives from a young man in good health and CMV-seronegative. Sample: PBMCs. The CDR3 sequence: CASTRVAGGHEQFF. DNA of the CDR3: TGTGCCAGTACCCGAGTAGCGGGAGGTCATGAGCAGTTCTTC.